The entry below describes one TCR beta chain. What it binds is not known. The data belong to a study of cytomegalovirus exposure and HLA in healthy donors. For the study at large: The 120 validation repertoires, a later analysis reported, used the same platform as the roughly 650 repertoires from the first cohort.

Study-level points and caveats: There were some public TCRs occurring in many donors, but most TCR sequences were rare. Overall, roughly 160 TCR beta chains were annotated as cytomegalovirus-associated.

Germline trimming cut 3 bases from V and 5 bases from J; bases unmatched to any gene: 2. The CDR3 extends over 13 amino acids. CDR1 is SGDLS and CDR2 is YYNGEE in the germline V gene. The table came from immunoSEQ multiplex PCR; TCRdb's copy has only in-frame clones and leaves some out. Of roughly 150,000 clones listed, roughly 91% were seen once; the top ten hold over 9%. The source is a woman between 18 and 29 years old in good health and CMV-seropositive. This chain joins TRBV9 and TRBJ1-3; 7 nucleotides match TRBD1. Material: PBMCs. The CDR3 here is CASSGGQRNTIYF. The DNA for the CDR3 is TGTGCCAGCAGCGGGGGACAGAGAAACACCATATATTTT.